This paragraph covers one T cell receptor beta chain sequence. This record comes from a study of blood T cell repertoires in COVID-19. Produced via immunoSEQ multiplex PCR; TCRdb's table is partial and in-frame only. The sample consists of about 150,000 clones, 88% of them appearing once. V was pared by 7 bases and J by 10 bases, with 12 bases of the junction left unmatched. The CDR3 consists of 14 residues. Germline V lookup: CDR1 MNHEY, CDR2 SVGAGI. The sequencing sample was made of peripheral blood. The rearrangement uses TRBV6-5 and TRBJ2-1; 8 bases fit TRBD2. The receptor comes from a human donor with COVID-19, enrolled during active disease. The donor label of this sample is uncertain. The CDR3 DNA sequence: TGTGCCAGCACCTTGGGACTAGGAGTGAGGGAGCAGTTCTTC. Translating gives CASTLGLGVREQFF.